The rows below give T cell receptor beta chains drawn from one sample of a study of cytomegalovirus exposure and HLA in healthy donors. TCRdb's copy holds only in-frame clones and misses some; the assay was immunoSEQ multiplex PCR. The data hold about 18,000 clones, with about 77% observed a single time. Sequenced input: PBMCs. All receptors come from a man aged 18-30 years in good health and CMV-seronegative. CDR3s leave out the opening cysteine and the closing phenylalanine or tryptophan. A row's size may be missing; if present it is once, few, many or a size class.

clone_size: few
v_call: TRBV7-9
j_call: TRBJ2-7
cdr3_length: 13
cdr3_aa: ASSPRTGALDEQY

clone_size: NA
v_call: TRBV4-3
j_call: TRBJ2-1
cdr3_length: 15
cdr3_aa: ASSQESRGTLYNEQF

clone_size: NA
v_call: TRBV9
j_call: TRBJ2-6
cdr3_length: 12
cdr3_aa: ASSAPSGANVLT

clone_size: NA
v_call: TRBV2
j_call: TRBJ1-5
cdr3_length: 13
cdr3_aa: ASSYFGQGRQPQH

clone_size: NA
v_call: TRBV29-1
j_call: TRBJ2-7
cdr3_length: 10
cdr3_aa: SVGPGGYEQY

clone_size: few
v_call: TRBV6-6
j_call: TRBJ2-1
cdr3_length: 9
cdr3_aa: ASRDSNEQF

clone_size: NA
v_call: TRBV6-1
j_call: TRBJ2-5
cdr3_length: 14
cdr3_aa: ASSDLLAGLSETQY

clone_size: NA
v_call: TRBV29-1
j_call: TRBJ2-7
cdr3_length: 10
cdr3_aa: SVGEPIYEQY

clone_size: NA
v_call: TRBV2
j_call: TRBJ1-5
cdr3_length: 13
cdr3_aa: ASLQGLGSNQPQH

clone_size: NA
v_call: TRBV5-1
j_call: TRBJ1-1
cdr3_length: 13
cdr3_aa: ASHSTGRLSTEAF

clone_size: few
v_call: TRBV9
j_call: TRBJ2-7
cdr3_length: 14
cdr3_aa: ASSATGTSGSYEQY

clone_size: NA
v_call: TRBV25-1
j_call: TRBJ1-1
cdr3_length: 13
cdr3_aa: ASSGSPDRITEAF

clone_size: NA
v_call: TRBV13
j_call: TRBJ2-5
cdr3_length: 14
cdr3_aa: ASSSGLAGGHETQY

clone_size: few
v_call: TRBV5-4
j_call: TRBJ1-2
cdr3_length: 10
cdr3_aa: ASSLDSYGYT

clone_size: NA
v_call: TRBV30
j_call: TRBJ2-1
cdr3_length: 10
cdr3_aa: AGGLEVNEQF

clone_size: NA
v_call: TRBV29-1
j_call: TRBJ2-7
cdr3_length: 10
cdr3_aa: SVATDSYEQY

clone_size: NA
v_call: TRBV29-1
j_call: TRBJ2-1
cdr3_length: 12
cdr3_aa: SVGLAGSVNEQF

clone_size: few
v_call: TRBV5-1
j_call: TRBJ2-1
cdr3_length: 13
cdr3_aa: ASSLMGQGDNEQF

clone_size: NA
v_call: TRBV7-2
j_call: TRBJ1-1
cdr3_length: 12
cdr3_aa: ASSLSPLNTEAF

clone_size: once
v_call: TRBV30
j_call: TRBJ2-3
cdr3_length: 14
cdr3_aa: AWRDIPGLNTDTQY

clone_size: few
v_call: TRBV18
j_call: TRBJ2-7
cdr3_length: 11
cdr3_aa: ASSPSVNYEQY

clone_size: NA
v_call: TRBV30
j_call: TRBJ2-7
cdr3_length: 10
cdr3_aa: AWGRPDREQY

clone_size: NA
v_call: TRBV6-5
j_call: TRBJ2-4
cdr3_length: 12
cdr3_aa: ASSYGGAKNIQY

clone_size: NA
v_call: TRBV6-1
j_call: TRBJ1-2
cdr3_length: 13
cdr3_aa: ASSETTGGVYGYT

clone_size: NA
v_call: TRBV6-5
j_call: TRBJ2-7
cdr3_length: 11
cdr3_aa: ASSLERAYEQY

clone_size: NA
v_call: TRBV6-5
j_call: TRBJ1-6
cdr3_length: 13
cdr3_aa: ASRPGDRGNSPLH

clone_size: NA
v_call: TRBV30
j_call: TRBJ2-5
cdr3_length: 10
cdr3_aa: AWSSGQETQY

clone_size: NA
v_call: TRBV13
j_call: TRBJ2-1
cdr3_length: 14
cdr3_aa: ASSAVIAGFRNEQF

clone_size: NA
v_call: TRBV6-5
j_call: TRBJ2-7
cdr3_length: 10
cdr3_aa: ASSQAGVEQY

clone_size: NA
v_call: TRBV7-9
j_call: TRBJ1-5
cdr3_length: 12
cdr3_aa: ASSLHGGDQPQH

clone_size: NA
v_call: TRBV30
j_call: TRBJ1-5
cdr3_length: 12
cdr3_aa: AWSVGLGGQPQH

clone_size: NA
v_call: TRBV5-6
j_call: TRBJ1-2
cdr3_length: 14
cdr3_aa: ASSLRDRAIRNGYT